This T cell receptor (beta chain) comes out of a study of T cell clonotyping in hematopoietic cell transplantation. Broader study findings: Few recipient clonotypes overlapped donors; over 95% were de novo at given depth. Without cell sorting, CD4 versus CD8 contributions remain unresolved. Graft donor and pretransplant recipient Inverse Simpson Index values predicted broader posttransplant TCR diversity.

With 5 bases removed from V and 5 bases from J, the gap between germline ends came to 15 bases. The CDR3 runs 14 residues. In germline, CDR1 is MNHNY, CDR2 SVGAGI (reference sequence). As concerns this clone: Its antigen is not known.

Blood collection times were about day -28 and days 30, 100, 180 posttransplant. Libraries were prepared by immunoSEQ multiplex PCR; TCRdb keeps only in-frame clonotypes and omits some of them. The sample contains about 16,000 clones, approximately 61% of which appear only once. The chain combines TRBV6-6 with TRBJ1-1; a weak D match, TRBD1 (5 bases). This sample comprised PBMCs, obtained 30 days after allogeneic stem cell transplant. The clonotype originates from a male patient between 45 and 60 years old who had an allogeneic stem cell transplant from an unrelated donor, so T cells may come from the graft donor. Some clones in this sample may be carry-over from other donors' samples. The CDR3 nucleotides are TGTGCCAGCAGTCCCGGGACCAAGGGGACTGAAGCTTTCTTT. Encoded protein: CASSPGTKGTEAFF.